This is a list of T cell receptor beta chains from one sample in a study of OX40 agonist ivuxolimab in advanced cancers. The repertoire was sequenced with immunoSEQ multiplex PCR; TCRdb's copy has only in-frame clones and lacks some. The table includes tens of thousands of clones, approximately 88% detected once. The sample here was CD4+ or CD8+ T cells sorted from blood, taken in a trial of the OX40 agonist ivuxolimab. The receptor source for this set is an adult with an advanced solid tumor such as melanoma, head and neck, liver or kidney cancer. Both conserved end residues are part of each CDR3. D genes are given only for firm matches. Expanded clones get a size class; other rows say once, few or many, or leave the size out.

NA | NA | TRBJ1-2 | TRBV19 | CASSPRGIGGYTF | TGTGCCAGTAGTCCCAGGGGAATCGGTGGCTACACCTTC
NA | NA | TRBJ2-1 | TRBV5-1 | CASSLERASVYNEQFF | TGCGCCAGCAGCTTGGAAAGGGCTAGCGTTTACAATGAGCAGTTCTTC
NA | NA | TRBJ2-7 | TRBV5-1 | CASSFGLGLNSYEQYF | TGCGCCAGCAGCTTTGGATTGGGACTGAACTCCTACGAGCAGTACTTC
NA | NA | TRBJ2-7 | TRBV5-1 | CASSQDLSSYEQYF | TGCGCCAGCAGCCAGGACCTCAGCTCCTACGAGCAGTACTTC
NA | NA | TRBJ2-7 | TRBV4-3 | CASSARNKDEQYF | TGCGCCAGCAGCGCAAGAAACAAGGACGAGCAGTACTTC
once | NA | TRBJ1-6 | TRBV7-9 | CASSSRSGDSPLHF | TGTGCCAGCAGCTCCCGGTCCGGGGATTCACCCCTCCACTTT
NA | NA | TRBJ1-1 | TRBV7-2 | CASSISRGTPEAFF | TGTGCCAGCAGCATTTCCAGGGGAACCCCTGAAGCTTTCTTT
NA | NA | TRBJ2-2 | TRBV6-5 | CASSPVRLGSGELFF | TGTGCCAGCAGCCCCGTCCGGTTAGGATCCGGGGAGCTGTTTTTT
NA | NA | TRBJ2-5 | TRBV12-5 | CASGLVTRTRVDRYPQETQYF | TGTGCTAGTGGTTTGGTAACACGAACCAGGGTCGATAGGTACCCCCAAGAGACCCAGTACTTC
NA | NA | TRBJ2-3 | TRBV28 | CASSSGDHGADTQYF | TGTGCCAGCAGTTCAGGGGACCATGGCGCAGATACGCAGTATTTT
NA | NA | TRBJ2-3 | TRBV4-3 | CASSHLHGDTQYF | TGCGCCAGCAGCCACCTACACGGAGATACGCAGTATTTT
NA | NA | TRBJ2-7 | TRBV7-3 | CASSPGYTYEQYF | TGTGCCAGCAGCCCGGGATACACCTACGAGCAGTACTTC
NA | TRBD1 | TRBJ2-1 | TRBV27 | CASSLGQGNEQFF | TGTGCCAGCAGTCTGGGACAGGGAAATGAGCAGTTCTTC
NA | NA | TRBJ2-7 | TRBV4-2 | CASSVSTSSYEQYF | TGTGCCAGCAGCGTGTCGACTAGCTCCTACGAGCAGTACTTC
NA | NA | TRBJ2-5 | TRBV4-1 | CASSRLVGETQYF | TGCGCCAGCAGCCGGTTGGTAGGGGAGACCCAGTACTTC
few | TRBD2 | TRBJ2-1 | TRBV7-9 | CASSFTSGAYNEQFF | TGTGCCAGCAGCTTTACTAGCGGAGCCTACAATGAGCAGTTCTTC
NA | TRBD1 | TRBJ1-5 | TRBV30 | CAWSPGTGIQPQHF | TGTGCCTGGAGTCCAGGGACAGGTATCCAGCCCCAGCATTTT
NA | TRBD1 | TRBJ2-2 | TRBV11-3 | CASSKTGANTGELFF | TGTGCCAGCAGCAAGACAGGGGCGAACACCGGGGAGCTGTTTTTT
NA | TRBD2 | TRBJ2-7 | TRBV7-2 | CASSLEGGRRSSYEQYF | TGTGCCAGCAGCTTAGAGGGAGGGCGCAGGAGCTCCTACGAGCAGTACTTC
NA | TRBD1 | TRBJ2-7 | TRBV27 | CASSKGGPSYEQYF | TGTGCCAGCAGTAAAGGGGGCCCCTCCTACGAGCAGTACTTC
NA | NA | TRBJ1-1 | TRBV6-6 | CASRDRGRAEAFF | TGTGCCAGCCGGGATCGAGGTCGCGCTGAAGCTTTCTTT
few | NA | TRBJ2-7 | TRBV11-2 | CASSPQGFGGEQYF | TGTGCCAGCAGCCCCCAAGGGTTCGGGGGCGAGCAGTACTTC
once | TRBD1 | TRBJ1-1 | TRBV19 | CASSRRQGSNTEAFF | TGTGCCAGTAGCCGACGACAGGGATCGAACACTGAAGCTTTCTTT
NA | TRBD1 | TRBJ2-7 | TRBV7-9 | CASSTGGRFTEQYF | TGTGCCAGCAGCACAGGGGGCAGGTTTACCGAGCAGTACTTC
NA | NA | TRBJ1-5 | TRBV19 | CASSIVRGSQPQHF | TGTGCCAGTAGTATAGTGCGGGGGAGCCAGCCCCAGCATTTT
NA | NA | TRBJ2-1 | TRBV15 | CATSSSYEQFF | TGTGCCACCAGCAGTTCGTATGAGCAGTTCTTC
NA | NA | TRBJ1-5 | TRBV19 | CASSIPPRGRSNQPQHF | TGTGCCAGTAGTATACCCCCACGGGGTAGAAGCAATCAGCCCCAGCATTTT
NA | NA | TRBJ2-4 | TRBV5-4 | CASSLAGAKNIQYF | TGTGCCAGCAGCTTGGCGGGAGCCAAAAACATTCAGTACTTC
NA | TRBD2 | TRBJ2-2 | TRBV7-2 | CASSSPRRASGRATGELFF | TGTGCCAGCAGCTCCCCTCGGCGGGCTAGCGGGAGGGCCACCGGGGAGCTGTTTTTT
NA | TRBD1 | TRBJ1-2 | TRBV2 | CASSDDRVGGYTF | TGTGCCAGCAGTGATGACAGGGTTGGTGGCTACACCTTC
NA | TRBD1 | TRBJ2-5 | TRBV13 | CASSLDALGRGPETQYF | TGTGCCAGCAGCTTAGATGCACTTGGCAGGGGGCCCGAGACCCAGTACTTC
NA | NA | TRBJ1-3 | TRBV7-9 | CASSLKLSSGNTIYF | TGTGCCAGCAGCTTAAAATTGTCCTCTGGAAACACCATATATTTT
once | TRBD2 | TRBJ2-7 | TRBV7-6 | CASSSVAGGEQYF | TGTGCCAGCAGCTCGGTAGCGGGAGGGGAGCAGTACTTC
NA | TRBD2 | TRBJ2-1 | TRBV9 | CASSVGTRSNEQFF | TGTGCCAGCAGCGTAGGGACTAGGTCAAATGAGCAGTTCTTC
NA | NA | TRBJ1-2 | TRBV18 | CASSPGPLIHGYTF | TGTGCCAGCTCACCCGGGCCTCTGATCCATGGCTACACCTTC
NA | TRBD1 | TRBJ2-7 | TRBV7-2 | CASSLGLARGEQYF | TGTGCCAGCAGCTTGGGGCTGGCCAGGGGGGAGCAGTACTTC
few | NA | TRBJ1-2 | TRBV5-1 | CASSLTAGNNYGYTF | TGCGCCAGCAGCTTGACGGCAGGCAATAACTATGGCTACACCTTC
NA | TRBD2 | TRBJ2-1 | TRBV5-1 | CASSLHRLAGGIYEQFF | TGCGCCAGCAGCTTGCACCGACTAGCGGGAGGGATCTATGAGCAGTTCTTC
NA | NA | TRBJ1-4 | TRBV18 | CASSPDLQQKKLFF | TGTGCCAGCTCACCGGACTTACAACAAAAAAAACTGTTTTTT
few | NA | TRBJ1-1 | TRBV29-1 | CSVARGNTEAFF | TGCAGCGTTGCCCGGGGGAACACTGAAGCTTTCTTT
NA | NA | TRBJ1-6 | TRBV7-9 | CASSSDTFNSPLHF | TGTGCCAGCAGCTCGGACACCTTTAATTCACCCCTCCACTTT
NA | TRBD2 | TRBJ2-5 | TRBV5-1 | CASSLARAGGKETQYF | TGCGCCAGCAGCTTGGCCCGAGCGGGAGGGAAAGAGACCCAGTACTTC
NA | NA | TRBJ2-1 | TRBV7-2 | CASSLGSRGFYNEQFF | TGTGCCAGCAGCTTAGGATCCAGGGGATTCTACAATGAGCAGTTCTTC
once | TRBD1 | TRBJ2-5 | TRBV5-1 | CASSFPGTGKETQYF | TGCGCCAGCAGCTTCCCCGGGACAGGGAAAGAGACCCAGTACTTC
NA | TRBD1 | TRBJ2-7 | TRBV5-1 | CASSLGTGNSYEQYF | TGCGCCAGCAGCTTGGGGACAGGGAATTCCTACGAGCAGTACTTC
once | NA | TRBJ2-3 | TRBV11-3 | CASSPGGTDTQYF | TGTGCCAGCAGCCCCGGGGGCACAGATACGCAGTATTTT
NA | TRBD2 | TRBJ2-2 | TRBV19 | CASSGGLGRTNTGELFF | TGTGCCAGTTCGGGGGGGCTGGGGCGGACGAACACCGGGGAGCTGTTTTTT
few | NA | TRBJ2-5 | TRBV7-3 | CASIKLKGSLMETQYF | TGTGCCAGCATCAAGCTTAAGGGTAGTCTCATGGAGACCCAGTACTTC
NA | TRBD1 | TRBJ1-5 | TRBV7-2 | CASSFGQGEQPQHF | TGTGCCAGCAGCTTCGGACAGGGTGAACAGCCCCAGCATTTT
NA | NA | TRBJ2-7 | TRBV21-1 | CASSKVRGHEQYF | TGTGCCAGCAGCAAAGTGCGGGGCCACGAGCAGTACTTC
NA | NA | TRBJ1-1 | TRBV7-9 | CASSLVLNTEAFF | TGTGCCAGCAGCTTAGTGCTTAACACTGAAGCTTTCTTT
NA | NA | TRBJ2-6 | TRBV27 | CASSLLGTSGANVLTF | TGTGCCAGCAGTTTATTGGGTACGTCTGGGGCCAACGTCCTGACTTTC
NA | TRBD2 | TRBJ2-5 | TRBV11-2 | CASSLDLAGGVLETQYF | TGTGCCAGCAGCTTAGATCTAGCGGGAGGGGTCTTGGAGACCCAGTACTTC